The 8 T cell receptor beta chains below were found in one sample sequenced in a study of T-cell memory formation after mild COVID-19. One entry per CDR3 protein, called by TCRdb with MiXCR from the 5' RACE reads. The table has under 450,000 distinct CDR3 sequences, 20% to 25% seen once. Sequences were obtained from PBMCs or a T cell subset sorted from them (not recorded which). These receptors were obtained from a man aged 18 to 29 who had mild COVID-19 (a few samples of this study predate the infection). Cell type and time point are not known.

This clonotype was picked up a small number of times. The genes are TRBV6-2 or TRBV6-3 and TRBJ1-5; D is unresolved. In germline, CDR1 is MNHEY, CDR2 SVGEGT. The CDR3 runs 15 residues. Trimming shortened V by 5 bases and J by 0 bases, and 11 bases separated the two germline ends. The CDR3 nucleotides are TGTGCCAGCAGTGAGACGGAATATAGCAATCAGCCCCAGCATTTT. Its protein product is CASSETEYSNQPQHF.

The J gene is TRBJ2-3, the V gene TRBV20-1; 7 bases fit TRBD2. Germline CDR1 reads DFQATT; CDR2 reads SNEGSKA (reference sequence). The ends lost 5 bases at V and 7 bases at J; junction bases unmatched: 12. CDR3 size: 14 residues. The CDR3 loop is CSAPGTTNHNTQYF. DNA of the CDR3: TGCAGTGCTCCCGGGACTACCAATCACAATACGCAGTATTTT.

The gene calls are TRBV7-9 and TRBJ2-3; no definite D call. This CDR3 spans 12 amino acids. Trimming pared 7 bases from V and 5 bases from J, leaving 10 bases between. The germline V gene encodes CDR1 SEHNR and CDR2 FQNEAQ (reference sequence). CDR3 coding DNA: TGTGCCAGCACAAATAAGGGAGATACGCAGTATTTT. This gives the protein CASTNKGDTQYF.

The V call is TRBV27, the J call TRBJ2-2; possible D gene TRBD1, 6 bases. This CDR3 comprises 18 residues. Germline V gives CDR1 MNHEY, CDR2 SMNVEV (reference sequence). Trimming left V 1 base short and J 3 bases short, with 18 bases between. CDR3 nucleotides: TGTGCCAGCAGTTTATGGTCCCCTACAGGGTCGTACACCGGGGAGCTGTTTTTT. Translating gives CASSLWSPTGSYTGELFF.

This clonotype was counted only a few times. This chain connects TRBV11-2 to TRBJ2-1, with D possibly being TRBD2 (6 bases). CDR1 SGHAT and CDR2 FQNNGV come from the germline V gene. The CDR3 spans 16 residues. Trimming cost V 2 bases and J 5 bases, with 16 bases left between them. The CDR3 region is CASSLTTTSWHNEQFF. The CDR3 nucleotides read TGTGCCAGCAGCTTAACTACGACTAGTTGGCACAATGAGCAGTTCTTC.

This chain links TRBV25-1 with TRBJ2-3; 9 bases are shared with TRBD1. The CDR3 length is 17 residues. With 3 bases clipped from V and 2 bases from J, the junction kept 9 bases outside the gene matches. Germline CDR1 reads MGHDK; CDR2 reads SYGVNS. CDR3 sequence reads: CASSDWAGTGTTDTQYF. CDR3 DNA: TGTGCCAGCAGTGATTGGGCCGGGACAGGGACCACAGATACGCAGTATTTT. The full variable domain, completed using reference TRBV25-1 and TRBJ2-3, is EADIYQTPRYLVIGTGKKITLECSQTMGHDKMYWYQQDPGMELHLIHYSYGVNSTEKGDLSSESTVSRIRTEHFPLTLESARPSHTSQYLCASSDWAGTGTTDTQYFGPGTRLTVL.

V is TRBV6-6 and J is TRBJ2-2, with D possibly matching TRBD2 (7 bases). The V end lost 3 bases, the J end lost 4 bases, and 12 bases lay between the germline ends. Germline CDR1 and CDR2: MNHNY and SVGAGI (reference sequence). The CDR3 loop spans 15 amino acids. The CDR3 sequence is CASSYRGGRTGELFF. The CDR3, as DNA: TGTGCCAGCAGTTATAGGGGGGGGCGCACCGGGGAGCTGTTTTTT.

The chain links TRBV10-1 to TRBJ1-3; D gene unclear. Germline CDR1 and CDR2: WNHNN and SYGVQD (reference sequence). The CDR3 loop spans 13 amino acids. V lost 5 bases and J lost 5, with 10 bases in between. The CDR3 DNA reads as TGCGCCAGCAGTCGGGATCTAAGAAACACCATATATTTT. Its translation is CASSRDLRNTIYF.